This paragraph covers one T cell receptor beta chain sequence. Its antigen remains unidentified. This sample was included in a study of T cell responses to AZD1222 COVID-19 vaccine. Across the study: Doses given second, at about 4 or about 12 weeks, were pooled. The study's findings and limits: Across spike, vaccine-associated CD4 TCRs were found, dominant at 160-218 and 743-854. Spike-specific TCR depth and breadth grew after two AZD1222 doses.

The CDR3 length is 14 residues. The germline V and J ends were trimmed by 3 bases and 2 bases, with 11 bases remaining between them. Germline V lookup: CDR1 SEHNR, CDR2 FQNEAQ (reference sequence). Clones were read by immunoSEQ multiplex PCR, and TCRdb kept only the in-frame ones, dropping some. This table holds more than 110,000 clones, approximately 90% found once. This TCR was recovered from an adult in good health. The material sequenced was peripheral blood, taken on day 0 of AZD1222 vaccination. The genes are TRBV7-9 and TRBJ2-7; maybe TRBD1 (5 bases). The CDR3 nucleotides read TGTGCCAGCAGCTTTAAGGGGCCAACCTACGAGCAGTACTTC. Its translation: CASSFKGPTYEQYF.